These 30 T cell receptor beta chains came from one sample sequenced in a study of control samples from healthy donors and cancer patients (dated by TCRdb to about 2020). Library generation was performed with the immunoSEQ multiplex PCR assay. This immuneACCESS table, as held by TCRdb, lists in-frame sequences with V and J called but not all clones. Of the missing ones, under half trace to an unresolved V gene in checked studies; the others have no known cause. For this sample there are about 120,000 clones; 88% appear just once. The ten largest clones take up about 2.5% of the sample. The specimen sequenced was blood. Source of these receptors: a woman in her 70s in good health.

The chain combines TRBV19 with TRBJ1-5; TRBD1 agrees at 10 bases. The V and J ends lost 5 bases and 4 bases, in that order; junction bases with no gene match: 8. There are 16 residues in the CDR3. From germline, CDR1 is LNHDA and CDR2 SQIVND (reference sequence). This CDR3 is CASSVTGGLGNQPQHF. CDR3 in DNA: TGTGCCAGTAGTGTGACAGGGGGCTTGGGGAATCAGCCCCAGCATTTT.

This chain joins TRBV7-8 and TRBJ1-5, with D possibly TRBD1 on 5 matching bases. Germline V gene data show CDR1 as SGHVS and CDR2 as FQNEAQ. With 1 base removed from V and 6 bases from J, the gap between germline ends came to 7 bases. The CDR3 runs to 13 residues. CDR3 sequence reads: CASSLGGVQPQHF. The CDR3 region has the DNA TGTGCCAGCAGCTTAGGAGGGGTTCAGCCCCAGCATTTT.

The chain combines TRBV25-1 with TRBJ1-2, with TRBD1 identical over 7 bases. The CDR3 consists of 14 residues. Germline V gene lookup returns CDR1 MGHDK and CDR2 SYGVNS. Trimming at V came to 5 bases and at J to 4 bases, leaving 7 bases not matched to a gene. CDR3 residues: CASSPPGQSYGYTF. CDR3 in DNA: TGTGCCAGCAGTCCTCCGGGACAGAGCTATGGCTACACCTTC.

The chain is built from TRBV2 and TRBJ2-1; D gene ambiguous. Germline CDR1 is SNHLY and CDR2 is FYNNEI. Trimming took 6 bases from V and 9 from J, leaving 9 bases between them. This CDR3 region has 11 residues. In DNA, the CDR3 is TGTGCCAGCAGAGGCGGAGCTGAGCAGTTCTTC. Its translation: CASRGGAEQFF.

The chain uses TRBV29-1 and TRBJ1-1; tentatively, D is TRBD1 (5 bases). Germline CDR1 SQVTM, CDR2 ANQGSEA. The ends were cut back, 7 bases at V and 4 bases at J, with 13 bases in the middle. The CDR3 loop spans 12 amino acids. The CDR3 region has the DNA TGCAGCGCCGCGTCCGGGGGCACTGAAGCTTTCTTT. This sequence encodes CSAASGGTEAFF.

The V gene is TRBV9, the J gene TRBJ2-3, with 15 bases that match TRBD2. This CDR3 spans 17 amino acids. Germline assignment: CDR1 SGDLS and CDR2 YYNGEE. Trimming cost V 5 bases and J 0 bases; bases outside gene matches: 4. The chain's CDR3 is CASRGLAGGTSTDTQYF. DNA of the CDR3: TGTGCCAGCAGAGGACTAGCGGGGGGGACTAGCACAGATACGCAGTATTTT.

This chain's CDR3 is CATQDTQNYGYTF. DNA of the CDR3: TGTGCCACCCAGGACACTCAAAACTATGGCTACACCTTC. The rearrangement uses TRBV10-3 and TRBJ1-2, with D possibly TRBD1 on 5 matching bases. This CDR3 has 13 residues. CDR1 and CDR2 from the germline V gene are ENHRY and SYGVKD. V was trimmed by 10 bases and J by 2 bases, leaving 14 bases between them.

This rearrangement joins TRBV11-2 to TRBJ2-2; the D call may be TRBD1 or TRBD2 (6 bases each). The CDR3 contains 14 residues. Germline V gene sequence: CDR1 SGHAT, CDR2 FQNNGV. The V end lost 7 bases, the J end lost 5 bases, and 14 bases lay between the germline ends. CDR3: CASMGGAGTGELFF. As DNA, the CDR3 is TGTGCCAGCATGGGGGGCGCGGGAACCGGGGAGCTGTTTTTT.

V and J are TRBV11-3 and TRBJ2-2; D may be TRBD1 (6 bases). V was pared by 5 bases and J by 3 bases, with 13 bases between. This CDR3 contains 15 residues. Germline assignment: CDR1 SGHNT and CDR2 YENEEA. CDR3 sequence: CASSKQGADTGELFF. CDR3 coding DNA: TGTGCCAGCAGCAAACAGGGAGCGGACACCGGGGAGCTGTTTTTT.

The chain's CDR3 is CASSLPGQGRYEQYF. The CDR3 DNA reads TGTGCCAGCTCCCTCCCCGGACAGGGCAGGTACGAGCAGTACTTC. The gene calls are TRBV18 and TRBJ2-7; 8 bases match TRBD1. Germline V CDR1 and CDR2: KGHSH, LQKENI. With 6 bases clipped from V and 4 bases from J, the junction kept 11 bases outside the gene matches. This CDR3 spans 15 amino acids.

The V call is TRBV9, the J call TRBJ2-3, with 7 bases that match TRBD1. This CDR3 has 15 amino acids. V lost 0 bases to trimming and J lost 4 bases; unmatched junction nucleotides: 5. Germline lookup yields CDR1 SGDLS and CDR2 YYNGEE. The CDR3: CASSVAAGGPDTQYF. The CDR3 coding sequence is TGTGCCAGCAGCGTAGCGGCAGGGGGTCCAGATACGCAGTATTTT.

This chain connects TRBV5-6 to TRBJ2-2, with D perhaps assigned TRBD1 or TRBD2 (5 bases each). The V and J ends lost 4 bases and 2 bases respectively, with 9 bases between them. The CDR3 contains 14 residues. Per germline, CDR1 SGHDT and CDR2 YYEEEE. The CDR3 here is CASSRGHNTGELFF. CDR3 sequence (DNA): TGTGCCAGCAGCCGGGGCCACAACACCGGGGAGCTGTTTTTT.

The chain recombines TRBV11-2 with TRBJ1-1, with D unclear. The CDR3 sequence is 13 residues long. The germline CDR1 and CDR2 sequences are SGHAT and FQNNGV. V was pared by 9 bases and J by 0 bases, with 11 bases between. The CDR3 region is CASGEGMNTEAFF. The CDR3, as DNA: TGTGCCAGTGGGGAAGGCATGAACACTGAAGCTTTCTTT. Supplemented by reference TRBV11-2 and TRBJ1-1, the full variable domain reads EAGVAQSPRYKIIEKRQSVAFWCNPISGHATLYWYQQILGQGPKLLIQFQNNGVVDDSQLPKDRFSAERLKGVDSTLKIQPAKLEDSAVYLCASGEGMNTEAFFGQGTRLTVV.

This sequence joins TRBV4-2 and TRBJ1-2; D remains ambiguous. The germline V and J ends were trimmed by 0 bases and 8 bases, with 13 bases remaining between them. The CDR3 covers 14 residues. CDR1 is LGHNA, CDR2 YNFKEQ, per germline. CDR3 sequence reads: CASSQERRLGGYTF. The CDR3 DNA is TGTGCCAGCAGCCAAGAACGGCGTCTTGGAGGCTACACCTTC.

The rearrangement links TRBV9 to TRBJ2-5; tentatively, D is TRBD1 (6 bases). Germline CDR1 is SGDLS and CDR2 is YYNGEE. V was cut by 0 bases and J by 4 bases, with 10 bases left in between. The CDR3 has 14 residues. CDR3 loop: CASSVGTVGETQYF. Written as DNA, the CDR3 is TGTGCCAGCAGCGTAGGGACAGTCGGAGAGACCCAGTACTTC.

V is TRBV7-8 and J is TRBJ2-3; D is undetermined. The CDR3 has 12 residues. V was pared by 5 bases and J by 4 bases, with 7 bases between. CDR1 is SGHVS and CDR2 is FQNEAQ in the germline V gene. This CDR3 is CASSIAADTQYF. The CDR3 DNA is TGTGCCAGCAGCATTGCAGCAGATACGCAGTATTTT.

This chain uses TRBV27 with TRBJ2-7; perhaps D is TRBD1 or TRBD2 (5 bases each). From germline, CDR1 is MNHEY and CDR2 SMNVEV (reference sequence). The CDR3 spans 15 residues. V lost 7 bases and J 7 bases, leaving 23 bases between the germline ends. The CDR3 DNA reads TGTGCCAGCACCCCTCAGCCAGGGACCCTGAATGAGCAGTACTTC. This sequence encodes CASTPQPGTLNEQYF.

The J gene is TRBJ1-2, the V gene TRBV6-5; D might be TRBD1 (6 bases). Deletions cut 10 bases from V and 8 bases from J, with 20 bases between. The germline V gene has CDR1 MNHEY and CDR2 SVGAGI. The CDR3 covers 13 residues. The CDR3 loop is CAIREGTRTGYTF. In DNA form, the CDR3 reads TGTGCCATCCGAGAAGGGACAAGGACCGGCTACACCTTC.

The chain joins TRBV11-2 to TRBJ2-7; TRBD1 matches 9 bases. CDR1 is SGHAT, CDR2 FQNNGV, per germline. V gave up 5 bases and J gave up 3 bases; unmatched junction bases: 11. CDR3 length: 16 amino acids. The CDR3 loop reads CASSLLTGQGYYEQYF. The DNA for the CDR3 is TGTGCCAGCAGCCTCCTTACGGGACAGGGATACTACGAGCAGTACTTC.

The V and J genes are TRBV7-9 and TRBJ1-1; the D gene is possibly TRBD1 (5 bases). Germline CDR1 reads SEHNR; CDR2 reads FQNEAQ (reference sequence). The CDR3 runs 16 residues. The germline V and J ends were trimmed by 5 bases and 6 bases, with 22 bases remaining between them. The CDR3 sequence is CASSRRDGAAWAEAFF. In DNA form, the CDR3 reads TGTGCCAGCAGCCGCAGAGATGGGGCAGCTTGGGCTGAAGCTTTCTTT.

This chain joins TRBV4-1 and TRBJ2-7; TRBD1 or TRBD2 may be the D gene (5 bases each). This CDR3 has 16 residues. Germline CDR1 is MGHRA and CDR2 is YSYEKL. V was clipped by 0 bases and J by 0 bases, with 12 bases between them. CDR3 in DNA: TGCGCCAGCAGCCAAGAGGGGGATATGTACTCCTACGAGCAGTACTTC. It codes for CASSQEGDMYSYEQYF.

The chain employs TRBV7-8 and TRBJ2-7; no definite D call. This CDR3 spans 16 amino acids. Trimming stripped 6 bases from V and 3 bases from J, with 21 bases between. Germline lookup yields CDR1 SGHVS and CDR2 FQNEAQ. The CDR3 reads CASSKGRPSLGYEQYF. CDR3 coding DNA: TGTGCCAGCAGTAAAGGACGGCCCAGCCTGGGCTACGAGCAGTACTTC.

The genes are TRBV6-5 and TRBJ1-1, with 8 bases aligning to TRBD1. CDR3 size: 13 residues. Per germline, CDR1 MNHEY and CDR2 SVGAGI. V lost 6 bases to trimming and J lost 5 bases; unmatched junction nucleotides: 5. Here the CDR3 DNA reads TGTGCCAGCAGCACAGGGGGTTGGACTGAAGCTTTCTTT. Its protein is CASSTGGWTEAFF.

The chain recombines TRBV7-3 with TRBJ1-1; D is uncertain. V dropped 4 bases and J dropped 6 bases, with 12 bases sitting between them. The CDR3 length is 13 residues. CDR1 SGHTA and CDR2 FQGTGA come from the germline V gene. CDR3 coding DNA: TGTGCCAGCAGCTCCCTCGGCCTCCCTGAAGCTTTCTTT. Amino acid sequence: CASSSLGLPEAFF.

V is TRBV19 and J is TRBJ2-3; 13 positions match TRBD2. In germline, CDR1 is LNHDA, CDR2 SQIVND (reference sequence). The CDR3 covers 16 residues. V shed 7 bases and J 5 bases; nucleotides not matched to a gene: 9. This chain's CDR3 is CASTFGLAGAGDTQYF. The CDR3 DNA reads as TGTGCCAGTACCTTTGGACTAGCGGGGGCGGGAGATACGCAGTATTTT.

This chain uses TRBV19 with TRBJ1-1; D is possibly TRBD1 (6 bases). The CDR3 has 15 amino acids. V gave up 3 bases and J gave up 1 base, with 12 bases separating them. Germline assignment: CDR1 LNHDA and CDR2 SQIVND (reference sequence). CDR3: CASSILPRGNTEAFF. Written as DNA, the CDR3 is TGTGCCAGTAGTATTTTACCCAGGGGGAACACTGAAGCTTTCTTT.

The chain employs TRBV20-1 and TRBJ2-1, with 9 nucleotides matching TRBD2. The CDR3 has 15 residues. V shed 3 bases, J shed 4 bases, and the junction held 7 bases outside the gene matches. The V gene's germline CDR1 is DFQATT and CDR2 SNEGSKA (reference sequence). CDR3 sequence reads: CSASFGSGGYNEQFF. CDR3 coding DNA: TGCAGTGCTAGTTTCGGGAGCGGGGGGTACAATGAGCAGTTCTTC.

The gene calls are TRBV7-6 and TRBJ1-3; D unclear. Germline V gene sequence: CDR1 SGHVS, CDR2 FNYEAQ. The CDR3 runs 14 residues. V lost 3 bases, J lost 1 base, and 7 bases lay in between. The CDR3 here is CASSFETSGNTIYF. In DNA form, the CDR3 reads TGTGCCAGCAGCTTTGAGACATCTGGAAACACCATATATTTT.

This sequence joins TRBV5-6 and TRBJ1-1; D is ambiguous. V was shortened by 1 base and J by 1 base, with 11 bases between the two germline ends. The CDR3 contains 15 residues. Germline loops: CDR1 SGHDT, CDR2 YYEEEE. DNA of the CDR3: TGTGCCAGCAGCTTGCGTCTGCTGCGGAACACTGAAGCTTTCTTT. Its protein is CASSLRLLRNTEAFF.

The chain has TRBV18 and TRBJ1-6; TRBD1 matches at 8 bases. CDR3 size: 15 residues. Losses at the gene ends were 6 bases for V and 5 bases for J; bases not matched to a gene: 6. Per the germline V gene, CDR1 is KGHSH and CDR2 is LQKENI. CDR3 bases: TGTGCCAGCTCCCGCGGACAGGGAGATAATTCACCCCTCCACTTT. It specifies CASSRGQGDNSPLHF.